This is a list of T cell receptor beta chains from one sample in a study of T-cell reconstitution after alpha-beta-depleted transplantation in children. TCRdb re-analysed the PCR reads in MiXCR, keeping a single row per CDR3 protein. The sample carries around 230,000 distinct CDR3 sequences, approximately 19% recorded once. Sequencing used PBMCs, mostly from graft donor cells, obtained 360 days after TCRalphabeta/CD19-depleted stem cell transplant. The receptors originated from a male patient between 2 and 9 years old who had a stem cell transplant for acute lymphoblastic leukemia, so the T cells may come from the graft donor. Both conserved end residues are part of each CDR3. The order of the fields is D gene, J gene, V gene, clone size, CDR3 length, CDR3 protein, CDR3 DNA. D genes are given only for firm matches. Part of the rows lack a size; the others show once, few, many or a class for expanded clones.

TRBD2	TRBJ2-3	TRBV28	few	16	CASSLFWGGSTDTQYF	TGTGCCAGCAGTTTATTTTGGGGGGGGAGCACAGATACGCAGTATTTT
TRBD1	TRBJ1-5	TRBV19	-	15	CASRTGGGINQPQHF	TGTGCCAGCCGGACAGGGGGGGGTATCAATCAGCCCCAGCATTTT
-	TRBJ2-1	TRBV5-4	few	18	CASSYTNKQGDRYNEQFF	TGTGCCAGCAGCTACACGAATAAACAGGGAGATCGCTACAATGAGCAGTTCTTC
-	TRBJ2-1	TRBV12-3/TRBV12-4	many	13	CASSSGTYNEQFF	TGTGCCAGCAGTTCCGGGACCTACAATGAGCAGTTCTTC
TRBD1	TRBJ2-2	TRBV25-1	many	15	CASSGVRGHTGELFF	TGTGCCAGCAGCGGGGTTAGGGGGCACACCGGGGAGCTGTTTTTT
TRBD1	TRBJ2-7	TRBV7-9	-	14	CASKGWGQSGEQYF	TGTGCCAGCAAGGGTTGGGGACAGTCTGGGGAGCAGTACTTC
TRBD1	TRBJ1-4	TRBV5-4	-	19	CASSLWDRQGRATNEKLFF	TGTGCCAGCAGCTTGTGGGATCGACAGGGGAGGGCAACTAATGAAAAACTGTTTTTT
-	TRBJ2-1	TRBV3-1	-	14	CASSQEGRRGEQFF	TGTGCCAGCAGCCAAGAGGGACGTCGAGGTGAGCAGTTCTTC
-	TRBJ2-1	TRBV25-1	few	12	CASSGGFNEQFF	TGTGCCAGCAGTGGAGGGTTCAATGAGCAGTTCTTC
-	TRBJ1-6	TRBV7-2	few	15	CASSLGLGPLGALHF	TGTGCCAGCAGCTTAGGGCTTGGGCCCTTGGGGGCCCTCCACTTT
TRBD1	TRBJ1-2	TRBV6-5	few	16	CASRSRGTDSLYGYTF	TGTGCCAGCAGATCCCGCGGGACAGACTCCCTCTATGGCTACACCTTC
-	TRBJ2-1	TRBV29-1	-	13	CSVEDEQYNEQFF	TGCAGCGTTGAAGATGAGCAGTACAATGAGCAGTTCTTC
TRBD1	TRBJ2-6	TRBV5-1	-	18	CASSLARDRDSGANVLTF	TGCGCCAGCAGCTTGGCCAGGGACAGGGACTCTGGGGCCAACGTCCTGACTTTC
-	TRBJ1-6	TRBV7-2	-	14	CASSLGYGNSPLHF	TGTGCCAGCAGCTTGGGGTACGGCAATTCACCCCTCCACTTT
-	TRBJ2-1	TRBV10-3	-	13	CAISGGVGDEQFF	TGTGCCATCAGTGGCGGGGTTGGGGATGAGCAGTTCTTC
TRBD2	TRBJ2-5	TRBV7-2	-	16	CASSLVAGGNQETQYF	TGTGCCAGCAGCTTAGTAGCGGGAGGGAACCAAGAGACCCAGTACTTC
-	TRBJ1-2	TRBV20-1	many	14	CSASSRRSGKGYTF	TGCAGTGCTAGTAGTCGCCGATCTGGGAAGGGCTACACCTTC
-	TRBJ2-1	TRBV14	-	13	CASSRESYNEQFF	TGTGCCAGCAGCCGGGAGTCCTACAATGAGCAGTTCTTC
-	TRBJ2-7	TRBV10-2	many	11	CASSGVYEQYF	TGCGCCAGCAGTGGAGTGTACGAGCAGTACTTC
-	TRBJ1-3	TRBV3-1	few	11	CASSPGYTIYF	TGTGCCAGCAGCCCTGGGTACACCATATATTTT
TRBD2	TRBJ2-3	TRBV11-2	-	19	CASSFHPPRLAGVTDTQYF	TGTGCCAGCAGCTTCCATCCTCCCCGGCTAGCGGGGGTTACAGATACGCAGTATTTT
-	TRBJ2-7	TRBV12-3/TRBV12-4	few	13	CASSPAAQGIEYF	TGTGCCAGCAGTCCAGCGGCGCAGGGAATTGAGTACTTC
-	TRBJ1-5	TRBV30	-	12	CAWSFGDQPQHF	TGTGCCTGGAGTTTTGGCGACCAGCCCCAGCATTTT
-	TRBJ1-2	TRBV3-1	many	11	CASSQQYGYTF	TGTGCCAGCAGCCAACAGTATGGCTACACCTTC
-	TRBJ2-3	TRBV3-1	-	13	CASSQRREDTQYF	TGTGCCAGCAGCCAAAGAAGGGAAGATACGCAGTATTTT
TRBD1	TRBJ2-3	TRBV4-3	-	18	CASSQETRTGSGTDTQYF	TGCGCCAGCAGCCAAGAGACGAGGACAGGGAGTGGCACAGATACGCAGTATTTT
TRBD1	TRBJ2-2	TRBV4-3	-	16	CASSRTTGGVTGELFF	TGCGCCAGCAGCCGGACAACAGGGGGCGTCACCGGGGAGCTGTTTTTT
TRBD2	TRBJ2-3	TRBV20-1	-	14	CSVNAGGHTDTQYF	TGCAGCGTAAATGCGGGAGGGCACACAGATACGCAGTATTTT
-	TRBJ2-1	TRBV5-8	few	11	CASTPSGEQFF	TGTGCCAGCACCCCGTCCGGTGAGCAGTTCTTC
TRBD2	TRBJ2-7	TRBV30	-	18	CAWSVMGLTSGPSYEQYF	TGTGCCTGGAGTGTCATGGGCCTAACTAGCGGCCCCTCCTACGAGCAGTACTTC
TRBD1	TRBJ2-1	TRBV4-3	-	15	CASSQRDRGYNEQFF	TGCGCCAGCAGCCAACGGGACAGGGGGTACAATGAGCAGTTCTTC
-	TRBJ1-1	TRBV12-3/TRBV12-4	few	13	CASSRPPHTEAFF	TGTGCCAGCAGTCGTCCCCCCCACACTGAAGCTTTCTTT
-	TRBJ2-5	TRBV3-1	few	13	CASSQEGPETQYF	TGTGCCAGCAGCCAAGAAGGCCCTGAGACCCAGTACTTC
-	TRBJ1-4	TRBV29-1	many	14	CSVRGPQSSEKLFF	TGCAGCGTCAGGGGCCCTCAGTCCTCCGAAAAACTGTTTTTT
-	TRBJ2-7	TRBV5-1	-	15	CASSLDYKLPYEQYF	TGCGCCAGCAGCTTGGATTACAAACTACCCTACGAGCAGTACTTC
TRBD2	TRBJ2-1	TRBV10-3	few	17	CAISTLAGDLSYNEQFF	TGTGCCATCAGCACACTAGCGGGAGACCTCTCCTACAATGAGCAGTTCTTC
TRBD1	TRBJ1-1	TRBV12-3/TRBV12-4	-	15	CASSPLRQGGTEAFF	TGTGCCAGCAGTCCACTCCGACAGGGCGGCACTGAAGCTTTCTTT
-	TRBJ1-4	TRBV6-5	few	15	CASSYTGSTNEKLFF	TGTGCCAGCAGTTACACAGGGTCAACTAATGAAAAACTGTTTTTT
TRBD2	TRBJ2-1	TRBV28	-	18	CASSPHSFWLAGGNEQFF	TGTGCCAGCAGTCCGCATTCCTTTTGGCTAGCGGGAGGCAATGAGCAGTTCTTC
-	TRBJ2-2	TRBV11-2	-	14	CASRSQENTGELFF	TGTGCCAGCCGGTCCCAGGAGAACACCGGGGAGCTGTTTTTT
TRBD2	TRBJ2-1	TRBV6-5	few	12	CASAGGYNEQFF	TGTGCCAGCGCGGGGGGGTACAATGAGCAGTTCTTC
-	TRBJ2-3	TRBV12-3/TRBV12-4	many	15	CASSLFRGWTDTQYF	TGTGCCAGCAGTTTGTTCAGGGGCTGGACAGATACGCAGTATTTT
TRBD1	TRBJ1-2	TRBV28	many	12	CASSRTGYGYTF	TGTGCCAGCAGCAGGACAGGGTATGGCTACACCTTC
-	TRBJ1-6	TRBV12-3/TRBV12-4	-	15	CASSPGTRRGSPLHF	TGTGCCAGCAGCCCCGGGACGCGGAGGGGTTCACCCCTCCACTTT
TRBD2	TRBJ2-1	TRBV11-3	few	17	CASRYRLAGGRANEQFF	TGTGCCAGCAGGTACAGACTAGCGGGGGGGCGAGCAAATGAGCAGTTCTTC
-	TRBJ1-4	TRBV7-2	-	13	CASSFQGNEKLFF	TGTGCCAGCAGCTTCCAGGGAAATGAAAAACTGTTTTTT
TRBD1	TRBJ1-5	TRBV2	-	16	CASSDRADRGNQPQHF	TGTGCCAGCAGTGACCGGGCGGACAGGGGCAATCAGCCCCAGCATTTT
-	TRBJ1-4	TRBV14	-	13	CASSPFQLGKLFF	TGTGCCAGCAGCCCCTTCCAACTGGGAAAACTGTTTTTT